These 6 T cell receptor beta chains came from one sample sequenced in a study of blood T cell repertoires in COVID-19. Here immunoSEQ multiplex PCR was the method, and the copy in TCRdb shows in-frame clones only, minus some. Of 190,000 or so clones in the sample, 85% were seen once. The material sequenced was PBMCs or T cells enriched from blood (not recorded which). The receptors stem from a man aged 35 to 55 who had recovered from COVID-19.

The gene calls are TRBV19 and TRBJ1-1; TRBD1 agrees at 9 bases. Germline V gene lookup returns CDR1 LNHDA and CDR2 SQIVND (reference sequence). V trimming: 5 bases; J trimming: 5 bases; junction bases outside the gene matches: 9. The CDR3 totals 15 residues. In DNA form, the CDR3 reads TGTGCCAGTAGTCCGTCGGGACAGGGCAATACTGAAGCTTTCTTT. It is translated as CASSPSGQGNTEAFF.

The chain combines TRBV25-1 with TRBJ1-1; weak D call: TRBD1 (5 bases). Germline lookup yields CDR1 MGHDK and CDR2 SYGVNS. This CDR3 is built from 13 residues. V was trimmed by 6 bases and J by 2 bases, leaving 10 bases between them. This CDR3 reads CASSVQVNTEAFF. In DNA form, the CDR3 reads TGTGCCAGCAGCGTACAGGTAAACACTGAAGCTTTCTTT.

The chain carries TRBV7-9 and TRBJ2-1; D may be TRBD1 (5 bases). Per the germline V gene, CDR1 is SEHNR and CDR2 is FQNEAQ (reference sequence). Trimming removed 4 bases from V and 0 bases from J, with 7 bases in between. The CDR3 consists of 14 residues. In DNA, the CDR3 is TGTGCCAGCAGCTCTGACAGCTCCTACAATGAGCAGTTCTTC. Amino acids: CASSSDSSYNEQFF.

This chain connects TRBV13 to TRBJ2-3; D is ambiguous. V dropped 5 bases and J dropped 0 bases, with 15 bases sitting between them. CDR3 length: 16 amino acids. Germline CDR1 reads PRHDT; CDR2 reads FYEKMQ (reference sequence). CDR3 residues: CASSPIIEASTDTQYF. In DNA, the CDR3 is TGTGCCAGCAGCCCAATTATAGAGGCTAGCACAGATACGCAGTATTTT.

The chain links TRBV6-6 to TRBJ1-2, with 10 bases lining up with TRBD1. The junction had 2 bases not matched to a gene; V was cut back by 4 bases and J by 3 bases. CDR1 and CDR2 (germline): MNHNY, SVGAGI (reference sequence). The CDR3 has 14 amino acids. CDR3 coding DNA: TGTGCCAGCAGTTCCGGACAGGGGGACTATGGCTACACCTTC. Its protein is CASSSGQGDYGYTF.

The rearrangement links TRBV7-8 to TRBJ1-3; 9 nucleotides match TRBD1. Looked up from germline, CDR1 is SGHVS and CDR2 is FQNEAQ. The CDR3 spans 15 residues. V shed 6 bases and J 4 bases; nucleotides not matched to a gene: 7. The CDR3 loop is CASSLQGAGGNTIYF. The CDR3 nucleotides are TGTGCCAGCAGTTTACAGGGGGCAGGGGGAAACACCATATATTTT.